The 28 T cell receptor beta chains below come from one sample, sequenced in a study of CD8 T cells in ankylosing spondylitis. The antigens these receptors bind are not known. From the 5' RACE reads, TCRdb called clonotypes with MiXCR, one entry per CDR3 protein. The sample lists some 840,000 distinct CDR3 sequences, about 10% occurring once. Findings of the study overall: Seemingly distinctive of ankylosing spondylitis blood was a TCR beta motif formed by eight highly homologous variants.

The specimen sequenced was blood, either unsorted or a sorted T cell fraction (not recorded which). These TCRs come from a male donor with ankylosing spondylitis.

The chain links TRBV6-2 or TRBV6-3 to TRBJ2-3; D might be TRBD2 (6 bases). CDR1 MNHEY and CDR2 SVGEGT come from the germline V gene. Trimming shortened V by 7 bases and J by 4 bases, and 15 bases separated the two germline ends. This CDR3 is built from 14 residues. The CDR3 sequence: CASKVGGAADTQYF. In nucleotides, the CDR3 is TGTGCCAGCAAGGTCGGGGGAGCGGCAGATACGCAGTATTTT.

The chain combines TRBV7-9 with TRBJ2-5; D is perhaps TRBD1 (5 bases). V was clipped by 5 bases and J by 5 bases, with 18 bases between them. The CDR3 runs to 15 residues. The V gene's germline CDR1 is SEHNR and CDR2 FQNEAQ (reference sequence). The CDR3 DNA is TGTGCCAGCAGCACGACAGCCCGCCTGGCGGAGACCCAGTACTTC. Its translation: CASSTTARLAETQYF.

This clonotype was observed a few times. The J gene is TRBJ1-1, the V gene TRBV5-1; 8 positions match TRBD1. This CDR3 comprises 14 residues. Germline trimming cut 5 bases from V and 3 bases from J; bases unmatched to any gene: 6. Germline loops: CDR1 SGHRS, CDR2 YFSETQ. DNA of the CDR3: TGCGCCAGCAGGGACCGGACAGGGCACACTGAAGCTTTCTTT. Residues: CASRDRTGHTEAFF.

In its sample, this clonotype was seen a few times. The gene calls are TRBV15 and TRBJ2-3, with D possibly TRBD1 on 6 matching bases. Trimming left V 3 bases short and J 3 bases short, with 10 bases between. Germline lookup yields CDR1 LNHNV and CDR2 YYDKDF (reference sequence). This CDR3 is built from 14 residues. Written as DNA, the CDR3 is TGTGCCACCAGCAGGGGACAATCAACAGATACGCAGTATTTT. Translated: CATSRGQSTDTQYF.

The chain combines TRBV10-3 with TRBJ2-5, with TRBD2 identical over 8 bases. CDR3 length equals 15 residues. The trim removed 6 bases at V and 6 bases at J, leaving 12 bases unmatched. From germline, CDR1 is ENHRY and CDR2 SYGVKD. This CDR3 reads CAISESGGNPQTQYF. DNA for the CDR3: TGTGCCATCAGCGAAAGCGGGGGAAACCCGCAGACCCAGTACTTC.

This clonotype was detected many times. The V and J genes are TRBV15 and TRBJ1-2, with no clear D. Germline V gene sequence: CDR1 LNHNV, CDR2 YYDKDF (reference sequence). The V end was cut by 0 bases, the J end by 6 bases, with 14 bases between. CDR3 length: 15 amino acids. The CDR3 DNA reads as TGTGCCACCAGCAGAGATCTGGATGGCTTGGATGGCTACACCTTC. Protein product: CATSRDLDGLDGYTF.

The rearrangement joins TRBV29-1 to TRBJ2-7; possible D gene TRBD2, 7 bases. V was pared by 7 bases and J by 2 bases, with 18 bases between. The germline V gene has CDR1 SQVTM and CDR2 ANQGSEA. The CDR3 has 14 residues. CDR3 sequence: CSAQRGGRPYEQYF. CDR3 bases: TGCAGCGCCCAGAGGGGGGGACGACCCTACGAGCAGTACTTC.

This clonotype was counted a few times. J is TRBJ1-5 and V is TRBV7-2; possibly TRBD1 for D (6 bases). Per germline, CDR1 SGHTA and CDR2 FQGNSA. Trimming left V 3 bases short and J 2 bases short, with 14 bases between. This CDR3 has 16 amino acids. DNA for the CDR3: TGTGCCAGCAGCTTGAGGGACACCCTGGGCAATCAGCCCCAGCATTTT. Amino acid sequence: CASSLRDTLGNQPQHF.

This chain links TRBV28 with TRBJ1-5; the D is unclear. Germline V lookup: CDR1 MDHEN, CDR2 SYDVKM. V gave up 4 bases and J gave up 2 bases, with 12 bases separating them. The CDR3 spans 15 residues. The CDR3 bases are TGTGCCAGCAGTTACTCAGGTTTGGGCAATCAGCCCCAGCATTTT. Its translation is CASSYSGLGNQPQHF.

This chain uses TRBV4-1 with TRBJ1-1; TRBD1 matches 7 bases. This CDR3 is 15 amino acids long. J lost 5 bases, V lost 7 bases, and 13 bases had no gene match. Germline V CDR1 and CDR2: MGHRA, YSYEKL. The CDR3 DNA reads as TGCGCCAGCACCGCAGGGGGGGGGAGACAGACTGAAGCTTTCTTT. Translation: CASTAGGGRQTEAFF.

This clonotype was observed a handful of times. This chain uses TRBV5-6 with TRBJ2-3; D gene ambiguous. The V end was cut by 3 bases, the J end by 5 bases, with 4 bases between. The CDR3 length is 11 residues. Germline loops: CDR1 SGHDT, CDR2 YYEEEE. The CDR3 sequence: CASSWEDTQYF. The CDR3 DNA reads as TGTGCCAGCAGCTGGGAAGATACGCAGTATTTT.

The chain combines TRBV7-2 with TRBJ2-1; 8 nucleotides match TRBD2. Per the germline V gene, CDR1 is SGHTA and CDR2 is FQGNSA. The CDR3 has 16 amino acids. The trim removed 1 base at V and 5 bases at J, leaving 7 bases unmatched. CDR3 nucleotides: TGTGCCAGCAGCTTAGGAGGGACTAGAATCAACAATGAGCAGTTCTTC. It is translated as CASSLGGTRINNEQFF.

This clonotype was seen only a few times. V and J are TRBV5-1 and TRBJ1-1; maybe TRBD1 (5 bases). Trimming took off 0 bases at V and 4 bases at J, with 10 bases between the two ends. The CDR3 is 14 amino acids. Germline V gives CDR1 SGHRS, CDR2 YFSETQ. The CDR3 coding sequence is TGCGCCAGCAGCTTGGGGGATGGGGGCACTGAAGCTTTCTTT. Translation: CASSLGDGGTEAFF.

This clonotype was recorded a few times. The CDR3, as DNA: TGTGCCAGCAAGAAAGATCTAGCCAAAAACATTCAGTACTTC. Protein sequence: CASKKDLAKNIQYF. V is TRBV6-1 and J is TRBJ2-4; D is unresolved. V shed 7 bases and J shed 0 bases, with 10 bases lying between them. The CDR3 is 14 amino acids. Looked up from germline, CDR1 is MNHNS and CDR2 is SASEGT.

Many counts were recorded for this clonotype. CDR3 sequence (DNA): TGCAGTGCTAACAGTGGTGGCGGAGGATATGGCTACACCTTC. As protein: CSANSGGGGYGYTF. The rearrangement uses TRBV20-1 and TRBJ1-2; D is ambiguous. The CDR3 is 14 residues long. The V gene's germline CDR1 is DFQATT and CDR2 SNEGSKA (reference sequence). V dropped 4 bases and J dropped 5 bases, with 17 bases sitting between them.

This clonotype was seen only a few times. The CDR3 protein is CASSHRDRYGTDTQYF. CDR3 nucleotide sequence: TGTGCCAGCAGCCACCGGGACCGATATGGCACAGATACGCAGTATTTT. The chain has TRBV7-8 and TRBJ2-3; D tentatively fits TRBD1 or TRBD2 (5 bases each). The germline V and J ends were trimmed by 5 bases and 1 base, with 16 bases remaining between them. From germline, CDR1 is SGHVS and CDR2 FQNEAQ. This CDR3 spans 16 amino acids.

This clonotype was seen only once. V and J are TRBV28 and TRBJ2-3; 12 nucleotides agree with TRBD2. Germline CDR1 MDHEN, CDR2 SYDVKM. Trimming removed 4 bases from V and 7 bases from J; junction bases left unmatched: 9. This CDR3 is built from 16 residues. The CDR3 DNA follows: TGTGCCAGCAGTTCACCTAGCGGGGGGGCCGTGAATACGCAGTATTTT. Its translation: CASSSPSGGAVNTQYF.

This clonotype was found a few times. The chain joins TRBV27 to TRBJ2-1; TRBD1 might be the D (6 bases). Trimming shortened V by 5 bases and J by 0 bases, and 14 bases separated the two germline ends. The CDR3 consists of 16 residues. Per the germline V gene, CDR1 is MNHEY and CDR2 is SMNVEV (reference sequence). The CDR3 nucleotides read TGTGCCAGCAGTCGCAGGGGCGGGTTCTCCTACAATGAGCAGTTCTTC. Translated: CASSRRGGFSYNEQFF.

This clonotype was counted only a few times. The chain carries TRBV10-3 and TRBJ2-1; D assignment may be TRBD1 or TRBD2 (6 bases each). Trimming removed 6 bases at V and 7 bases at J, with 19 bases between. CDR1 is ENHRY, CDR2 SYGVKD, per germline. The CDR3 contains 15 residues. The CDR3 loop is CAIRAFGGAGNEQFF. CDR3 DNA: TGTGCCATCAGAGCTTTCGGGGGCGCGGGAAATGAGCAGTTCTTC.

This clonotype was detected a few times. V gene TRBV20-1 combines with J gene TRBJ1-1; a weak D match, TRBD1 (5 bases). The CDR3 is made up of 13 amino acids. V was clipped by 4 bases and J by 3 bases, with 12 bases between them. Germline assignment: CDR1 DFQATT and CDR2 SNEGSKA (reference sequence). The CDR3: CSANRQRDTEAFF. CDR3 in DNA: TGCAGTGCTAACCGACAGAGGGACACTGAAGCTTTCTTT.

This clonotype was observed a few times. For the CDR3, the DNA is TGCGCCAGCAGCTCGAGGGGGCAGCGTGGCACTGAAGCTTTCTTT. Translated: CASSSRGQRGTEAFF. The J gene is TRBJ1-1, the V gene TRBV5-1; 7 bases are a match to TRBD1. The CDR3 is 15 residues long. J gave up 4 bases and V 3 bases, and 9 bases lay outside the gene matches. Germline V gene sequence: CDR1 SGHRS, CDR2 YFSETQ. The whole variable domain, filled in from reference TRBV5-1 and TRBJ1-1, reads KAGVTQTPRYLIKTRGQQVTLSCSPISGHRSVSWYQQTPGQGLQFLFEYFSETQRNKGNFPGRFSGRQFSNSRSEMNVSTLELGDSALYLCASSSRGQRGTEAFFGQGTRLTVV.

There are many counts of this clonotype. The chain couples TRBV25-1 to TRBJ2-1, with 11 bases aligning to TRBD2. J gave up 5 bases and V 2 bases, and 2 bases lay outside the gene matches. CDR3 length equals 15 residues. Germline loops: CDR1 MGHDK, CDR2 SYGVNS. The CDR3 DNA sequence: TGTGCCAGCAGTGAAGGGACTAGCGGAAACAATGAGCAGTTCTTC. This gives the protein CASSEGTSGNNEQFF.

This clonotype came up a few times. The V gene is TRBV27, the J gene TRBJ2-2; weak D call: TRBD1 (5 bases). The CDR3 sequence is 15 residues long. V dropped 2 bases and J dropped 2 bases, with 9 bases sitting between them. The germline V gene has CDR1 MNHEY and CDR2 SMNVEV (reference sequence). The CDR3, as DNA: TGTGCCAGCAGTTTACTGGGGCTTAACACCGGGGAGCTGTTTTTT. This encodes CASSLLGLNTGELFF.

This chain links TRBV5-1 with TRBJ2-1, with D unresolved. The CDR3 sequence is 15 residues long. Germline CDR1 is SGHRS and CDR2 is YFSETQ. Trimming shortened V by 0 bases and J by 9 bases, and 16 bases separated the two germline ends. The CDR3, as DNA: TGCGCCAGCAGCTTGGTGGGCGTCTCAACGAGTGAGCAGTTCTTC. Amino acids: CASSLVGVSTSEQFF.

This clonotype was detected only a few times. This chain links TRBV10-3 with TRBJ1-1; the D gene is possibly TRBD1 (5 bases). This CDR3 has 14 amino acids. Germline CDR1 reads ENHRY; CDR2 reads SYGVKD. The ends were cut back, 4 bases at V and 9 bases at J, with 18 bases in the middle. The DNA for the CDR3 is TGTGCCATCAGTGGTGACAGAGACAAACTCAAAGCTTTCTTT. Protein product: CAISGDRDKLKAFF.

This clonotype was recorded many times. The gene calls are TRBV29-1 and TRBJ2-7; 9 bases map to TRBD1. Germline lookup yields CDR1 SQVTM and CDR2 ANQGSEA. This CDR3 contains 11 residues. With V trimmed by 7 bases and J by 6 bases, 4 bases remained unmatched. In nucleotides, the CDR3 is TGCAGCGCGACGGACAGGGGCGAGCAGTACTTC. Encoded protein: CSATDRGEQYF.

This clonotype was detected ten times or more. The chain recombines TRBV7-9 with TRBJ1-2, with D maybe TRBD1 (5 bases). Germline loops: CDR1 SEHNR, CDR2 FQNEAQ (reference sequence). Deletions cut 1 base from V and 2 bases from J, with 8 bases between. The CDR3 extends over 14 amino acids. CDR3 in amino acids: CASSLVNRNYGYTF. The CDR3, as DNA: TGTGCCAGCAGCTTAGTCAACAGGAACTATGGCTACACCTTC.

This clonotype came up many times. This sequence joins TRBV12-3 or TRBV12-4 and TRBJ2-7; D is perhaps TRBD2 (5 bases). There are 14 residues in the CDR3. Trimming shortened V by 5 bases and J by 4 bases, and 15 bases separated the two germline ends. The CDR3 DNA reads as TGTGCCAGCAGTCGGACTGAGAGAGGGTACGAGCAGTACTTC. Translating it yields CASSRTERGYEQYF.